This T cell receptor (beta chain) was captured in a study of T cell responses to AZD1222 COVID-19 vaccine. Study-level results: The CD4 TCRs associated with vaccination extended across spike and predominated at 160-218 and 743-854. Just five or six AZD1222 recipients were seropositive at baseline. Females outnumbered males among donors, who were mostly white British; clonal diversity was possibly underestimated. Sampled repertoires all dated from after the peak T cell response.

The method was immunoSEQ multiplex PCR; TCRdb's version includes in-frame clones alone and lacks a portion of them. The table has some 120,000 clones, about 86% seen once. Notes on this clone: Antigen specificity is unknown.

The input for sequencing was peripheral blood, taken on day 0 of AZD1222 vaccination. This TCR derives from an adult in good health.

The CDR3 spells CASSTGLAGATYNEQFF. The CDR3 DNA is TGCGCCAGCAGCACGGGACTAGCGGGGGCCACCTACAATGAGCAGTTCTTC. The chain combines TRBV5-1 with TRBJ2-1, with 14 bases fitting TRBD2. The V gene's germline CDR1 is SGHRS and CDR2 YFSETQ. Trimming at V came to 4 bases and at J to 2 bases, leaving 5 bases not matched to a gene. The CDR3 has 17 amino acids.